A single sample is the source of the 16 T cell receptor beta chains below, sequenced in a study of early T cells in non-severe SARS-CoV-2 infection. One entry per CDR3 protein results from TCRdb running MiXCR on the 5' RACE reads. This sample carries about 48,000 distinct CDR3 sequences, roughly 5.5% of them seen once, and the ten largest clones take under 5%. The sequencing sample was made of whole blood. The receptors were sampled from an adult who was a healthcare worker with PCR-confirmed SARS-CoV-2 infection or an uninfected control (not recorded which).

This clonotype has only a few counts. This chain connects TRBV3-1 to TRBJ1-2; 7 bases agree with TRBD1. The CDR3 length is 12 residues. CDR1 is LGHDT, CDR2 YNNKEL, per germline (reference sequence). The trim removed 5 bases at V and 7 bases at J, leaving 4 bases unmatched. As DNA, the CDR3 is TGTGCCAGCAGCGATCGACAGGGTGGCTACACCTTC. Translation: CASSDRQGGYTF.

This clonotype appeared many times. The chain couples TRBV20-1 to TRBJ2-5; weak D call: TRBD1 (7 bases). CDR3 size: 12 residues. From germline, CDR1 is DFQATT and CDR2 SNEGSKA (reference sequence). The CDR3 region is CSAGQTRETQYF. The CDR3 nucleotides are TGCAGCGCGGGACAGACCAGAGAGACCCAGTACTTC.

There are many counts of this clonotype. The chain uses TRBV3-1 and TRBJ2-1; unclear D gene. Trimming left V 2 bases short and J 9 bases short, with 11 bases between. The CDR3 is 13 residues long. CDR1 and CDR2 (germline): LGHDT, YNNKEL (reference sequence). The CDR3 DNA reads TGTGCCAGCAGCCAATTCCTTCACAGTGAGCAGTTCTTC. Its protein product is CASSQFLHSEQFF.

This clonotype appeared many times. The V and J genes are TRBV9 and TRBJ2-3, with D perhaps matching TRBD2 (5 bases). The CDR3 consists of 14 residues. V lost 2 bases and J lost 2, with 9 bases in between. The germline CDR1 and CDR2 sequences are SGDLS and YYNGEE. CDR3 region: CASSVRTFTDTQYF. The CDR3 DNA follows: TGTGCCAGCAGCGTCAGGACTTTCACAGATACGCAGTATTTT.

The chain joins TRBV5-4 to TRBJ1-1; D not resolved. Germline lookup yields CDR1 SGHNT and CDR2 YYREEE (reference sequence). There are 13 residues in the CDR3. V dropped 0 bases and J dropped 6 bases, with 9 bases sitting between them. The CDR3 coding sequence is TGTGCCAGCAGCTTGGAACTCTTGGCTGAAGCTTTCTTT. Residues: CASSLELLAEAFF.

The chain employs TRBV20-1 and TRBJ2-1, with 9 bases that match TRBD2. The CDR3 has 15 amino acids. V shed 6 bases and J 2 bases; nucleotides not matched to a gene: 8. Germline V gene data show CDR1 as DFQATT and CDR2 as SNEGSKA (reference sequence). The CDR3 DNA reads TGCAGTGCCACCTCCGGGACTAGCCCCTACAATGAGCAGTTCTTC. Translating gives CSATSGTSPYNEQFF.

This clonotype was observed many times. This chain connects TRBV6-6 to TRBJ1-1; TRBD1 is a possible D gene (5 bases). Trimming shortened V by 5 bases and J by 8 bases, and 12 bases separated the two germline ends. The germline gives CDR1 MNHNY, CDR2 SVGAGI (reference sequence). This CDR3 is 12 amino acids long. The CDR3 DNA follows: TGTGCCAGCAGTCGTCGGGGCCGGGAAGCTTTCTTT. It specifies CASSRRGREAFF.

This clonotype was recorded many times. CDR3 coding DNA: TGTGCCAGCAGCCCGACAGTACCTGAAAGGTTTGGCTACACCTTC. This translates into CASSPTVPERFGYTF. The chain uses TRBV6-5 and TRBJ1-2, with a weak D call TRBD1 (5 bases). Trimming left V 6 bases short and J 7 bases short, with 21 bases between. Germline V gene data show CDR1 as MNHEY and CDR2 as SVGAGI. The CDR3 extends over 15 amino acids.

This clonotype was found many times. The gene calls are TRBV9 and TRBJ2-7, with unresolved D. Germline lookup yields CDR1 SGDLS and CDR2 YYNGEE. The CDR3 length is 11 residues. Between the trimmed V and J ends, which lost 3 bases and 4 bases, there was a span of 5 bases. The CDR3 is CASSAGYEQYF. The CDR3 DNA sequence: TGTGCCAGCAGCGCCGGATACGAGCAGTACTTC. The full variable domain, rest sourced from reference TRBV9 and TRBJ2-7, is DSGVTQTPKHLITATGQRVTLRCSPRSGDLSVYWYQQSLDQGLQFLIQYYNGEERAKGNILERFSAQQFPDLHSELNLSSLELGDSALYFCASSAGYEQYFGPGTRLTVT.

This clonotype was counted ten times or more. The chain joins TRBV3-1 to TRBJ2-1, with TRBD2 matching 15 bases. V lost 8 bases, J lost 9 bases, and 2 bases stayed unmatched. This CDR3 contains 13 residues. CDR1 LGHDT and CDR2 YNNKEL come from the germline V gene (reference sequence). DNA for the CDR3: TGTGCCAGCGGACTAGCGGGGGGGGCTGAGCAGTTCTTC. It specifies CASGLAGGAEQFF.

This clonotype has ten or more counts. The chain links TRBV5-1 to TRBJ1-2; D is uncertain. CDR3 length: 12 amino acids. Germline lookup yields CDR1 SGHRS and CDR2 YFSETQ. V lost 0 bases to trimming and J lost 5 bases, with 5 bases between them. CDR3 sequence: CASSLGQYGYTF. CDR3 in DNA: TGCGCCAGCAGCTTGGGGCAGTATGGCTACACCTTC.

This clonotype was seen ten or more times. This chain joins TRBV20-1 and TRBJ2-7; weak D call: TRBD1 (6 bases). The CDR3 extends over 13 amino acids. Germline CDR1 reads DFQATT; CDR2 reads SNEGSKA (reference sequence). The V gene lost 3 bases and the J gene lost 7 bases, with 16 bases spanning the gap. Here the CDR3 DNA reads TGCAGTGCTAGTTTGGACAGTCCCCTGGAGCAGTACTTC. As protein: CSASLDSPLEQYF.

This clonotype was recorded a few times. V is TRBV11-2 and J is TRBJ2-7; D is uncertain. Per germline, CDR1 SGHAT and CDR2 FQNNGV. The CDR3 has 14 amino acids. V was clipped by 1 base and J by 3 bases, with 10 bases between them. The CDR3 nucleotides read TGTGCCAGCAGCTTAGGCGTTCGCCGCTACGAGCAGTACTTC. Its translation is CASSLGVRRYEQYF. Together with reference TRBV11-2 and TRBJ2-7, the CDR3 gives the full variable domain: EAGVAQSPRYKIIEKRQSVAFWCNPISGHATLYWYQQILGQGPKLLIQFQNNGVVDDSQLPKDRFSAERLKGVDSTLKIQPAKLEDSAVYLCASSLGVRRYEQYFGPGTRLTVT.

This clonotype turned up a few times. The chain has TRBV24-1 and TRBJ2-6, with D possibly TRBD1 on 5 matching bases. The CDR3 is made up of 16 amino acids. Between the trimmed V and J ends, which lost 3 bases and 2 bases, there was a span of 10 bases. Germline CDR1 KGHDR, CDR2 SFDVKD. In DNA, the CDR3 is TGTGCCACCAGTGATCCCCAGACAGCTGGGGCCAACGTCCTGACTTTC. This encodes CATSDPQTAGANVLTF.

This clonotype has at least ten counts. The chain links TRBV7-2 to TRBJ2-3; TRBD2 matches at 7 bases. Trimming took 5 bases from V and 2 from J; bases not matched to a gene: 10. The germline gives CDR1 SGHTA, CDR2 FQGNSA. The CDR3 loop spans 16 amino acids. CDR3 sequence reads: CASSRGPAGNTDTQYF. CDR3 nucleotide sequence: TGTGCCAGCAGCCGCGGGCCAGCGGGAAACACAGATACGCAGTATTTT. Using reference TRBV7-2 and TRBJ2-3 for the parts outside the CDR3, the full variable domain is GAGVSQSPSNKVTEKGKDVELRCDPISGHTALYWYRQSLGQGLEFLIYFQGNSAPDKSGLPSDRFSAERTGGSVSTLTIQRTQQEDSAVYLCASSRGPAGNTDTQYFGPGTRLTVL.

This clonotype has ten or more counts. The rearrangement links TRBV7-6 to TRBJ2-1; the D is unclear. V was clipped by 4 bases and J by 7 bases, with 8 bases between them. The germline V gene encodes CDR1 SGHVS and CDR2 FNYEAQ. This CDR3 contains 12 residues. The CDR3 coding sequence is TGTGCCAGCAGCTCCCCGCGTAATGAGCAGTTCTTC. Translation gives CASSSPRNEQFF.